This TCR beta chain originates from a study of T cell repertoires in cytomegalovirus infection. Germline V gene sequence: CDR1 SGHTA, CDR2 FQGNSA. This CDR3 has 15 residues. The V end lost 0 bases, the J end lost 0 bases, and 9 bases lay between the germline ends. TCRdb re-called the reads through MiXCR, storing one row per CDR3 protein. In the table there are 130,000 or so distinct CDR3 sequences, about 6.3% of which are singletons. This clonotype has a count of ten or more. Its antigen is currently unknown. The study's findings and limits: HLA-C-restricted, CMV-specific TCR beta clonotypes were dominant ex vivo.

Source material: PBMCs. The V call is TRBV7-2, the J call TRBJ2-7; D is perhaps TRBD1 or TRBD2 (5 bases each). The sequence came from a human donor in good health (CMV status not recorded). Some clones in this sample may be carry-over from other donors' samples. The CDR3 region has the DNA TGTGCCAGCAGCTTAGCGCCAGGGAGCTCCTACGAGCAGTACTTC. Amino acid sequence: CASSLAPGSSYEQYF.